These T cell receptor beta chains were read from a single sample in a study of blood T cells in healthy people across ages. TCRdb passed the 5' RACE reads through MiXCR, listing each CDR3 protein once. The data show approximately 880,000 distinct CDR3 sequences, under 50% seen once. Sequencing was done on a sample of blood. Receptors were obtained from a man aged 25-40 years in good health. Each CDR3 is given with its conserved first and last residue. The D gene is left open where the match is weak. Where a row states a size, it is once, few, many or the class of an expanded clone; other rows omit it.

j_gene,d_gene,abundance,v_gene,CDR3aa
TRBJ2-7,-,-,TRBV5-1,CASSLTGPNYEQYF
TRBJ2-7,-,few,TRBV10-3,CAMGRDSYEQYF
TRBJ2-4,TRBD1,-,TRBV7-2,CASSAGTGVNIQYF
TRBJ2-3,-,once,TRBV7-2,CASSLLGGTSNTDTQYF
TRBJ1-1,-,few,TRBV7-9,CASSSVGQSRTEAFF
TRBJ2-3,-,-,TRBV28,CASSFLQESTDTQYF
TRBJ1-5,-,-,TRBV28,CASSLRGIQPQHF
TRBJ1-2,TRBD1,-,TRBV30,CAWRWDRPYGYTF
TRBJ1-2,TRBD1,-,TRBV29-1,CSVAGTASGYTF
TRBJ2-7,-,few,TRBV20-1,CSAREGDYEQYF
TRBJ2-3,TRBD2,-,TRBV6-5,CASNLAGGNTQYF
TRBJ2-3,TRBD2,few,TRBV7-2,CASSLAPLAGGRTDTQYF
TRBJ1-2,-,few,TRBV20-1,CSAREGLANYGYTF
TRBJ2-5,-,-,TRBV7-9,CASREISQGRQETQYF
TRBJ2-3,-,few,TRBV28,CASSPQTGWGDTQYF
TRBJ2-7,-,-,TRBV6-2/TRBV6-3,CASRLTLGSSAEQYF
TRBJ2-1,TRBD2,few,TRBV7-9,CASSIREGQFGDEQFF
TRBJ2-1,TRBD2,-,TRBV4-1,CASSQVRVAGGRFDEQFF
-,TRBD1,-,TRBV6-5,CASSPGGQGAQETQYF
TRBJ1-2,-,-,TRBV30,CAWSPTGSRGYTF
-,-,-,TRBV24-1,CATSDDPGPKNVEQYF
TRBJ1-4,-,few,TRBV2,CASRAAAADNEKLFF